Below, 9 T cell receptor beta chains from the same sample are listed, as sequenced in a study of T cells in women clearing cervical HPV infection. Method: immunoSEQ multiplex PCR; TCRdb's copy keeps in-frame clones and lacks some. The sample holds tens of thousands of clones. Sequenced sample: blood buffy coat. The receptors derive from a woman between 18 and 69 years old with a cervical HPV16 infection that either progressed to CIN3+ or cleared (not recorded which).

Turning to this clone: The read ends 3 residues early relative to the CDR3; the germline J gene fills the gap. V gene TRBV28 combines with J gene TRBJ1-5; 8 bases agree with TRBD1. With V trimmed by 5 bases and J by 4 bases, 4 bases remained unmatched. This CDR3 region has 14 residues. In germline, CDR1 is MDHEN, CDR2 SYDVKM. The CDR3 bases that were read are TGTGCCAGCAGTCGACAGGGGCCGAATCAGCCC. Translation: CASSRQGPNQP. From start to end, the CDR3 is CASSRQGPNQPQHF.

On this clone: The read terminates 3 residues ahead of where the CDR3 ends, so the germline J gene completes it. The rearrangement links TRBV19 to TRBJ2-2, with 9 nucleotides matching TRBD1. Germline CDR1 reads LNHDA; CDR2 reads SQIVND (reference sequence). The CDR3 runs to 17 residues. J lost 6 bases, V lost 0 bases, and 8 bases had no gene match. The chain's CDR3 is CASSIEFGTGPAGELFF. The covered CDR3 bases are TGTGCCAGTAGTATAGAATTCGGGACAGGGCCAGCCGGGGAG.

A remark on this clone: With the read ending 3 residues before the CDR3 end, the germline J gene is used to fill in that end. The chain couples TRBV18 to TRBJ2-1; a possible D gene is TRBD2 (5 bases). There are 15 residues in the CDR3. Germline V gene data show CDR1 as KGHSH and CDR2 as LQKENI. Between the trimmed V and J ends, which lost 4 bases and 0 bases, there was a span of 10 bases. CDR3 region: CASSRSGFSYNEQFF. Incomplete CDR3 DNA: TGTGCCAGCTCACGGAGCGGTTTCTCCTACAATGAG.

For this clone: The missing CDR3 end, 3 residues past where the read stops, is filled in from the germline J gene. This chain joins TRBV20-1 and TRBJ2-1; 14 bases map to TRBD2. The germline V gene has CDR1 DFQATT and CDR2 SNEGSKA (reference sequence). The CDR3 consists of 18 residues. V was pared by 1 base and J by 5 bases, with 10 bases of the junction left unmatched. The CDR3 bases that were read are TGCAGTGCTAGAGGATTTTCGACTAGCGGGAGGGGTAACAATGAG. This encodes CSARGFSTSGRGNNE. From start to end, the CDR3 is CSARGFSTSGRGNNEQFF.

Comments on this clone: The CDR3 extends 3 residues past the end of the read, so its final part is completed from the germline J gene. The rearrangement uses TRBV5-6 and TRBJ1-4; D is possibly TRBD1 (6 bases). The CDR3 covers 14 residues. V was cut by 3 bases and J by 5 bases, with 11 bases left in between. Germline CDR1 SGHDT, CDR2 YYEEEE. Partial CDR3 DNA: TGTGCCAGCAGCTCGGACAGCAGGAATGAAAAA. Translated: CASSSDSRNEK. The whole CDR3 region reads CASSSDSRNEKLFF. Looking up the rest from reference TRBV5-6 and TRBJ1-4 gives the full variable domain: DAGVTQSPTHLIKTRGQQVTLRCSPKSGHDTVSWYQQALGQGPQFIFQYYEEEERQRGNFPDRFSGHQFPNYSSELNVNALLLGDSALYLCASSSDSRNEKLFFGSGTQLSVL.

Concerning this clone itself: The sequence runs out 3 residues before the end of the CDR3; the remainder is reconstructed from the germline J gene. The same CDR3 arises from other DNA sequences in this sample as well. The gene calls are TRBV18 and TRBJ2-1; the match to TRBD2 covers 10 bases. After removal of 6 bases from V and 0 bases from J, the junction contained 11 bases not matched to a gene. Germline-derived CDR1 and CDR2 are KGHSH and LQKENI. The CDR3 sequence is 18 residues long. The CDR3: CASSPPASGGSSYNEQFF. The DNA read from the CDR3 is TGTGCCAGCTCCCCCCCGGCTAGCGGGGGAAGCTCCTACAATGAG.

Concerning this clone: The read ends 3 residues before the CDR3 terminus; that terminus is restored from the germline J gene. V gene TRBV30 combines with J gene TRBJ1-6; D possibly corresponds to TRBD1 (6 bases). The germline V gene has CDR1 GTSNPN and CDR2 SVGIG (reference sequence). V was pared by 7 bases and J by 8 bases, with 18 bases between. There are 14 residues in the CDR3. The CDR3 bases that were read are TGTGCCTTCCGATTGGAGGGGGGGTATTCACCC. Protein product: CAFRLEGGYSP. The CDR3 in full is CAFRLEGGYSPLHF.

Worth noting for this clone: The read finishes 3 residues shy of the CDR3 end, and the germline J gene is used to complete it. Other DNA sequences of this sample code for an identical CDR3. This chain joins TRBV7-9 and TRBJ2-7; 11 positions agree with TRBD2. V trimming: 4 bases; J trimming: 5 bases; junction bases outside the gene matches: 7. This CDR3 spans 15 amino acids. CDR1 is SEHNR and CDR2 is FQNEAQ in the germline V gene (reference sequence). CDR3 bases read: TGTGCCAGCAGCTCACTAGCGGGGGATGACCACGAG. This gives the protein CASSSLAGDDHE. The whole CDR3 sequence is CASSSLAGDDHEQYF.

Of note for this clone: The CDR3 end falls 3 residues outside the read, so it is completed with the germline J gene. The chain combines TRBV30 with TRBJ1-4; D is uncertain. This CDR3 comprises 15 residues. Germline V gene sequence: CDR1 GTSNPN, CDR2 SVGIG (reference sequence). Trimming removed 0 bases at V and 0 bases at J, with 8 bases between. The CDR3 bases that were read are TGTGCCTGGAGTGTCCCAGGAACAACTAATGAAAAA. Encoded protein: CAWSVPGTTNEK. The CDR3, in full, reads CAWSVPGTTNEKLFF.